Listed here are 14 T cell receptor beta chains from one sample, sequenced in a study of T-cell reconstitution after alpha-beta-depleted transplantation in children. Unique molecular identifiers were incorporated into the prepared TCRbeta library. TCRdb used MiXCR to reprocess the PCR reads, holding one entry per CDR3 protein. The sample consists of about 610,000 distinct CDR3 sequences, roughly a tenth of them appearing once. Specimen: PBMCs from the stem cell graft donor, collected from the stem cell graft. The receptors here all came from a human donor who donated a stem cell graft to a child with acute myeloid leukemia.

This clonotype was seen repeatedly, ten times or more. The V and J genes are TRBV5-6 and TRBJ2-5; D possibly corresponds to TRBD2 (6 bases). This CDR3 region has 15 residues. With 0 bases removed from V and 4 bases from J, the gap between germline ends came to 13 bases. The V gene's germline CDR1 is SGHDT and CDR2 YYEEEE. The CDR3 sequence is CASSLVSGVSETQYF. CDR3 bases: TGTGCCAGCAGCTTGGTTAGCGGCGTTTCAGAGACCCAGTACTTC.

V usage is TRBV5-1 and J usage is TRBJ1-1; 8 bases are shared with TRBD1. Trimming cost V 3 bases and J 3 bases; bases outside gene matches: 4. CDR3 length: 14 residues. CDR1 is SGHRS and CDR2 is YFSETQ in the germline V gene. The CDR3 DNA reads TGCGCCAGCAGCTCACAGGGGGAGGACACTGAAGCTTTCTTT. Protein product: CASSSQGEDTEAFF.

This clonotype occurred a few times. The V call is TRBV30, the J call TRBJ1-4, with a tentative D call TRBD1 (6 bases). This CDR3 has 15 residues. V lost 5 bases and J lost 10, with 23 bases in between. CDR1 is GTSNPN and CDR2 is SVGIG in the germline V gene (reference sequence). The CDR3 here is CAWDPQGFIVGKLFF. The CDR3 DNA is TGTGCCTGGGACCCACAGGGCTTCATCGTGGGAAAACTGTTTTTT.

This clonotype was seen more than once but under ten times. This chain connects TRBV29-1 to TRBJ2-5; D not certain. V dropped 7 bases and J dropped 3 bases, with 6 bases sitting between them. There are 10 residues in the CDR3. CDR1 is SQVTM and CDR2 is ANQGSEA in the germline V gene. For the CDR3, the DNA is TGCAGCGCTAAGAAAGAGACCCAGTACTTC. Translated, it gives CSAKKETQYF.

This clonotype was detected ten times or more. The rearrangement links TRBV27 to TRBJ1-2; tentative D call: TRBD1 (5 bases). Germline CDR1 reads MNHEY; CDR2 reads SMNVEV (reference sequence). The V end lost 5 bases, the J end lost 4 bases, and 20 bases lay between the germline ends. The CDR3 runs 16 residues. This chain's CDR3 is CASSPPPGRGVYGYTF. For the CDR3, the DNA is TGTGCCAGCAGTCCACCCCCGGGACGGGGTGTCTATGGCTACACCTTC.

This clonotype has more than one count but fewer than ten. This chain connects TRBV7-2 to TRBJ1-2; D gene ambiguous. The CDR3 is 13 amino acids. V gave up 1 base and J gave up 6 bases, with 9 bases separating them. The V gene's germline CDR1 is SGHTA and CDR2 FQGNSA. The CDR3 loop is CASSLDRRDGYTF. For the CDR3, the DNA is TGTGCCAGCAGCTTAGATCGGAGGGATGGCTACACCTTC.

The CDR3 is CAINSGAGTDTQYF. The CDR3 DNA follows: TGTGCCATCAACAGCGGGGCAGGGACAGATACGCAGTATTTT. V is TRBV10-3 and J is TRBJ2-3; 7 bases are a match to TRBD2. The ends lost 7 bases at V and 3 bases at J; junction bases unmatched: 7. CDR1 is ENHRY and CDR2 is SYGVKD in the germline V gene. The CDR3 is 14 amino acids.

V gene TRBV6-1 combines with J gene TRBJ2-3, with 10 nucleotides matching TRBD2. CDR1 is MNHNS and CDR2 is SASEGT in the germline V gene. CDR3 size: 18 residues. The trim removed 6 bases at V and 1 base at J, leaving 13 bases unmatched. The CDR3 loop reads CASRPPGLATRGTDTQYF. For the CDR3, the DNA is TGTGCCAGCAGACCACCGGGACTAGCGACTCGGGGCACAGATACGCAGTATTTT.

This clonotype was recorded at least ten times. CDR3 in amino acids: CSVEVGGMDQPQHF. The CDR3 DNA sequence: TGCAGCGTTGAAGTTGGCGGGATGGATCAGCCCCAGCATTTT. The chain employs TRBV29-1 and TRBJ1-5; D gene ambiguous. The V and J ends lost 1 base and 5 bases respectively, with 12 bases between them. The CDR3 is 14 amino acids. Germline CDR1 reads SQVTM; CDR2 reads ANQGSEA.

The rearrangement uses TRBV5-1 and TRBJ2-3; D perhaps matches TRBD1 (6 bases). The CDR3 runs to 15 residues. CDR1 is SGHRS and CDR2 is YFSETQ in the germline V gene. V was cut by 0 bases and J by 2 bases, with 10 bases left in between. The CDR3, as DNA: TGCGCCAGCAGCTTGGCCCGGACAGTCACAGATACGCAGTATTTT. Protein: CASSLARTVTDTQYF.

This clonotype was seen more than once but under ten times. This sequence joins TRBV7-9 and TRBJ2-7; TRBD1 agrees at 11 bases. Germline CDR1 is SEHNR and CDR2 is FQNEAQ (reference sequence). The CDR3 has 13 amino acids. V was clipped by 5 bases and J by 6 bases; unmatched bases: 3. The CDR3 sequence is CASSGQGALEQYF. In DNA form, the CDR3 reads TGTGCCAGCAGCGGACAGGGGGCCCTCGAGCAGTACTTC.

This clonotype was recorded at least ten times. CDR3: CASSPAGSWTGELFF. The CDR3 coding sequence is TGTGCCAGCAGCCCGGCCGGGAGTTGGACCGGGGAGCTGTTTTTT. The chain recombines TRBV12-3 or TRBV12-4 with TRBJ2-2; tentatively, D is TRBD2 (6 bases). The CDR3 has 15 residues. V was clipped by 6 bases and J by 5 bases, with 16 bases between them.

This clonotype was picked up many times. The chain has TRBV7-2 and TRBJ2-7; 8 nucleotides agree with TRBD2. Losses at the gene ends were 1 base for V and 3 bases for J; bases not matched to a gene: 8. The CDR3 is 16 amino acids. Looked up from germline, CDR1 is SGHTA and CDR2 is FQGNSA. Here the CDR3 reads CASSLGSGGAGYEQYF. CDR3 nucleotide sequence: TGTGCCAGCAGCTTAGGGTCGGGAGGGGCGGGCTACGAGCAGTACTTC.

The V and J genes are TRBV24-1 and TRBJ2-1; a weak D match, TRBD2 (5 bases). CDR1 is KGHDR and CDR2 is SFDVKD in the germline V gene. The CDR3 extends over 16 amino acids. The ends were cut back, 5 bases at V and 6 bases at J, with 19 bases in the middle. CDR3 region: CATSVLGASGRNEQFF. CDR3 coding DNA: TGTGCCACCAGTGTCCTGGGAGCCTCAGGACGCAATGAGCAGTTCTTC.